One and the same sample provided the 32 T cell receptor beta chains below, sequenced in a study of blood T cell repertoires in COVID-19. Assay: immunoSEQ multiplex PCR; the TCRdb copy retains only in-frame clones and omits some. The sample records roughly 200,000 clones, approximately 78% being singletons. The specimen sequenced was peripheral blood. The receptors stem from an elderly woman with active or convalescent COVID-19.

V usage is TRBV7-2 and J usage is TRBJ2-1; D is ambiguous. CDR3 length equals 16 residues. Trimming left V 4 bases short and J 0 bases short, with 13 bases between. Germline-derived CDR1 and CDR2 are SGHTA and FQGNSA. In DNA form, the CDR3 reads TGTGCCAGCAGCTCCGAGTCTCCTAGCTCCTACAATGAGCAGTTCTTC. Translating it yields CASSSESPSSYNEQFF.

This clone was recorded once. This chain joins TRBV2 and TRBJ2-7, with 7 bases fitting TRBD1. This CDR3 spans 14 amino acids. Trimming at V came to 6 bases and at J to 2 bases, leaving 7 bases not matched to a gene. Per the germline V gene, CDR1 is SNHLY and CDR2 is FYNNEI. The CDR3 reads CASSTGQPAYEQYF. In nucleotides, the CDR3 is TGTGCCAGCAGCACGGGACAGCCCGCCTACGAGCAGTACTTC.

The rearrangement uses TRBV7-6 and TRBJ1-1; D is possibly TRBD1 (5 bases). CDR1 is SGHVS and CDR2 is FNYEAQ in the germline V gene. The CDR3 is 11 residues long. The V end was cut by 8 bases, the J end by 3 bases, with 7 bases between. CDR3 sequence: CASQGDTEAFF. The CDR3 DNA reads TGTGCCAGCCAAGGGGACACTGAAGCTTTCTTT.

This chain joins TRBV6-2 or TRBV6-3 and TRBJ1-2, with D tentatively TRBD1 (6 bases). In germline, CDR1 is MNHEY, CDR2 SVGEGT. Trimming took 5 bases from V and 8 from J, leaving 12 bases between them. The CDR3 totals 12 residues. CDR3 nucleotides: TGTGCCAGCAGTACTTCAGGGGCCGGCTACACCTTC. Encoded protein: CASSTSGAGYTF.

V usage is TRBV5-1 and J usage is TRBJ1-1; 8 positions match TRBD1. Germline V gives CDR1 SGHRS, CDR2 YFSETQ. The CDR3 is 12 amino acids. V shed 7 bases, J shed 8 bases, and the junction held 7 bases outside the gene matches. CDR3 nucleotides: TGCGCCAGCTCGGGTGGGACAGGAGAAGCTTTCTTT. This translates into CASSGGTGEAFF.

The V and J genes are TRBV19 and TRBJ2-3, with D possibly being TRBD1 (5 bases). V was trimmed by 5 bases and J by 7 bases, leaving 22 bases between them. CDR1 and CDR2 from the germline V gene are LNHDA and SQIVND (reference sequence). The CDR3 is 16 residues long. CDR3 residues: CASSPLSGARVNTQYF. In nucleotides, the CDR3 is TGTGCCAGTAGTCCCTTAAGTGGGGCGCGAGTAAATACGCAGTATTTT. The full variable domain, in which reference TRBV19 and TRBJ2-3 provide the parts outside the CDR3, is DGGITQSPKYLFRKEGQNVTLSCEQNLNHDAMYWYRQDPGQGLRLIYYSQIVNDFQKGDIAEGYSVSREKKESFPLTVTSAQKNPTAFYLCASSPLSGARVNTQYFGPGTRLTVL.

The rearrangement links TRBV30 to TRBJ2-1; a possible D gene is TRBD1 (6 bases). The CDR3 runs to 16 residues. Trimming took 0 bases from V and 0 from J, leaving 12 bases between them. From germline, CDR1 is GTSNPN and CDR2 SVGIG (reference sequence). The chain's CDR3 is CAWSVRGRGSYNEQFF. CDR3 nucleotide sequence: TGTGCCTGGAGTGTACGTGGCAGGGGCTCCTACAATGAGCAGTTCTTC.

In nucleotides, the CDR3 is TGCGCCAGCAGCCAAGCACCGGGACAGGGGGACGATCAGCCCCAGCATTTT. Translation: CASSQAPGQGDDQPQHF. The V call is TRBV4-1, the J call TRBJ1-5, with 11 positions matching TRBD1. From germline, CDR1 is MGHRA and CDR2 YSYEKL. This CDR3 is built from 17 residues. Losses at the gene ends were 1 base for V and 5 bases for J; bases not matched to a gene: 7.

This clone was picked up a small number of times. The V and J genes are TRBV28 and TRBJ1-1; 9 nucleotides agree with TRBD1. Germline CDR1 and CDR2: MDHEN and SYDVKM. The V segment lost 7 bases and the J segment 8 bases; nucleotides outside the gene matches: 17. The CDR3 runs 16 residues. The CDR3 sequence: CASNNPWDRDLLEAFF. CDR3 bases: TGTGCCAGCAATAACCCGTGGGACAGGGACCTCCTCGAAGCTTTCTTT.

The chain has TRBV15 and TRBJ1-1; possible D gene TRBD1, 5 bases. Trimming removed 4 bases from V and 5 bases from J, with 17 bases in between. Germline V gene sequence: CDR1 LNHNV, CDR2 YYDKDF (reference sequence). The length of the CDR3 is 15 residues. The CDR3 DNA follows: TGTGCCACCAGCATTGGAACAGTGGGGGGTACTGAAGCTTTCTTT. This codes for CATSIGTVGGTEAFF.

The V call is TRBV2, the J call TRBJ1-2; 8 nucleotides agree with TRBD1. Trimming removed 4 bases from V and 8 bases from J; junction bases left unmatched: 6. The CDR3 runs to 13 residues. Germline V gene sequence: CDR1 SNHLY, CDR2 FYNNEI. The CDR3 DNA is TGTGCCAGCAGTGCTCAGGGGGCCACGGGCTACACCTTC. Translation: CASSAQGATGYTF. The full variable domain, in which reference TRBV2 and TRBJ1-2 provide the parts outside the CDR3, is EPEVTQTPSHQVTQMGQEVILRCVPISNHLYFYWYRQILGQKVEFLVSFYNNEISEKSEIFDDQFSVERPDGSNFTLKIRSTKLEDSAMYFCASSAQGATGYTFGSGTRLTVV.

The rearrangement uses TRBV7-2 and TRBJ2-7; 8 bases match TRBD1. Trimming took 5 bases from V and 1 from J; bases not matched to a gene: 7. The germline V gene encodes CDR1 SGHTA and CDR2 FQGNSA. The CDR3 length is 15 residues. CDR3 sequence reads: CASSTRTGKSYEQYF. The CDR3 nucleotides read TGTGCCAGCAGCACCCGGACAGGGAAATCCTACGAGCAGTACTTC.

V and J are TRBV5-6 and TRBJ1-6; 7 nucleotides match TRBD1. V lost 1 base to trimming and J lost 10 bases; unmatched junction nucleotides: 2. This CDR3 has 13 residues. Germline V CDR1 and CDR2: SGHDT, YYEEEE. The DNA for the CDR3 is TGTGCCAGCAGCTTGAAGGGGGCATCACCCCTCCACTTT. Protein sequence: CASSLKGASPLHF. The full variable domain, rest sourced from reference TRBV5-6 and TRBJ1-6, is DAGVTQSPTHLIKTRGQQVTLRCSPKSGHDTVSWYQQALGQGPQFIFQYYEEEERQRGNFPDRFSGHQFPNYSSELNVNALLLGDSALYLCASSLKGASPLHFGNGTRLTVT.

J is TRBJ1-2 and V is TRBV25-1, with TRBD1 matching 11 bases. Germline V lookup: CDR1 MGHDK, CDR2 SYGVNS. Trimming removed 6 bases from V and 8 bases from J; junction bases left unmatched: 5. This CDR3 is built from 13 residues. As DNA, the CDR3 is TGTGCCAGCAGCCGGGGACAGGGGGAGGGCTACACCTTC. Its protein product is CASSRGQGEGYTF.

V usage is TRBV3-1 (or the pseudogene TRBV3-2) and J usage is TRBJ1-1; no clear D gene. The germline gives CDR1 LGHDT, CDR2 YNNKEL (reference sequence). The V end was cut by 4 bases, the J end by 6 bases, with 21 bases between. The CDR3 loop spans 16 amino acids. This CDR3 reads CASSPPEGPVGAEAFF. CDR3 sequence (DNA): TGTGCCAGCAGCCCCCCAGAGGGCCCCGTGGGCGCTGAAGCTTTCTTT.

The chain combines TRBV7-3 with TRBJ2-1, with 11 bases aligning to TRBD1. The germline V gene encodes CDR1 SGHTA and CDR2 FQGTGA. The CDR3 runs to 17 residues. V gave up 4 bases and J gave up 5 bases; unmatched junction bases: 10. As DNA, the CDR3 is TGTGCCAGCAGCTCGACAATAGGGACAGGGGGGGACAATGAGCAGTTCTTC. It is translated as CASSSTIGTGGDNEQFF.

This clone occurred a few times. This chain links TRBV3-1 (or the pseudogene TRBV3-2) with TRBJ2-1; 13 nucleotides agree with TRBD2. CDR1 and CDR2 (germline): LGHDT, YNNKEL (reference sequence). V dropped 1 base and J dropped 3; count of bases not matched to a gene: 0. The CDR3 totals 16 residues. The CDR3 nucleotides are TGTGCCAGCAGCCAAGGGACTAGCGGGGGCTACAATGAGCAGTTCTTC. Translation: CASSQGTSGGYNEQFF.

This chain joins TRBV3-1 (or the pseudogene TRBV3-2) and TRBJ2-2, with D possibly TRBD2 on 7 matching bases. CDR1 and CDR2 from the germline V gene are LGHDT and YNNKEL (reference sequence). This CDR3 comprises 16 residues. V was clipped by 3 bases and J by 0 bases, with 11 bases between them. CDR3: CASSQGRGANTGELFF. In DNA, the CDR3 is TGTGCCAGCAGCCAGGGGAGGGGGGCGAACACCGGGGAGCTGTTTTTT.

This clone showed up just a few times. The chain combines TRBV18 with TRBJ2-7; D is possibly TRBD2 (5 bases). The CDR3 sequence is 14 residues long. CDR1 is KGHSH, CDR2 LQKENI, per germline. Trimming cost V 6 bases and J 0 bases, with 12 bases left between them. The CDR3 DNA follows: TGTGCCAGCTCCCCCGGGGTCAGCTCCTACGAGCAGTACTTC. This translates into CASSPGVSSYEQYF.

The chain combines TRBV6-5 with TRBJ1-3; D unresolved. Looked up from germline, CDR1 is MNHEY and CDR2 is SVGAGI. The CDR3 loop spans 14 amino acids. The ends were cut back, 6 bases at V and 0 bases at J, with 9 bases in the middle. The DNA for the CDR3 is TGTGCCAGCAGAGGGAGCTACTCTGGAAACACCATATATTTT. This translates into CASRGSYSGNTIYF.

The V gene is TRBV6-2 or TRBV6-3, the J gene TRBJ1-5, with 7 bases that match TRBD1. The germline gives CDR1 MNHEY, CDR2 SVGEGT. The V segment lost 6 bases and the J segment 2 bases; nucleotides outside the gene matches: 7. The CDR3 is made up of 15 amino acids. The CDR3 protein is CASSWGQIGNQPQHF. The CDR3 nucleotides are TGTGCCAGCAGCTGGGGACAGATCGGCAATCAGCCCCAGCATTTT.

V usage is TRBV10-3 and J usage is TRBJ2-1; D might be TRBD1 (5 bases). V shed 3 bases and J shed 3 bases, with 9 bases lying between them. Per germline, CDR1 ENHRY and CDR2 SYGVKD. The CDR3 length is 14 residues. CDR3 sequence: CAISDWGGYNEQFF. The CDR3 region has the DNA TGTGCCATCAGTGACTGGGGCGGCTACAATGAGCAGTTCTTC.

The rearrangement joins TRBV19 to TRBJ1-5; unclear D gene. Germline V gene data show CDR1 as LNHDA and CDR2 as SQIVND (reference sequence). Trimming took 5 bases from V and 5 from J, leaving 7 bases between them. This CDR3 region has 12 residues. Here the CDR3 reads CASSFLHQPQHF. The CDR3 coding sequence is TGTGCCAGTAGTTTCCTCCATCAGCCCCAGCATTTT.

The genes are TRBV5-6 and TRBJ1-2; D is perhaps TRBD1 (5 bases). Trimming pared 7 bases from V and 5 bases from J, leaving 9 bases between. From germline, CDR1 is SGHDT and CDR2 YYEEEE. The CDR3 contains 11 residues. The CDR3 region is CASRKGYGYTF. CDR3 coding DNA: TGTGCCAGCCGTAAGGGGTATGGCTACACCTTC.

J is TRBJ2-3 and V is TRBV9; perhaps TRBD2 as D (5 bases). The length of the CDR3 is 17 residues. Germline V lookup: CDR1 SGDLS, CDR2 YYNGEE. Deletions cut 0 bases from V and 6 bases from J, with 20 bases between. The CDR3 bases are TGTGCCAGCAGCGTAGATCGAGGGATAGGACCACCCGATACGCAGTATTTT. Amino acid sequence: CASSVDRGIGPPDTQYF. Looking up the rest from reference TRBV9 and TRBJ2-3 gives the full variable domain: DSGVTQTPKHLITATGQRVTLRCSPRSGDLSVYWYQQSLDQGLQFLIQYYNGEERAKGNILERFSAQQFPDLHSELNLSSLELGDSALYFCASSVDRGIGPPDTQYFGPGTRLTVL.

The CDR3 DNA reads as TGTGCCAGCAGTGAACAGCGGGAAGTGCCTGTTGGGGCCAACGTCCTGACTTTC. It is translated as CASSEQREVPVGANVLTF. The chain recombines TRBV6-1 with TRBJ2-6, with TRBD2 matching 7 bases. There are 18 residues in the CDR3. V trimming: 2 bases; J trimming: 3 bases; junction bases outside the gene matches: 10. CDR1 is MNHNS and CDR2 is SASEGT in the germline V gene.

V gene TRBV7-8 combines with J gene TRBJ1-2; 7 bases fit TRBD1. Trimming at V came to 5 bases and at J to 8 bases, leaving 11 bases not matched to a gene. The CDR3 extends over 14 amino acids. Germline CDR1 is SGHVS and CDR2 is FQNEAQ. CDR3 sequence: CASSSRTGSLGYTF. The CDR3 DNA reads as TGTGCCAGCAGCAGCCGGACAGGTTCCTTAGGCTACACCTTC.

V and J are TRBV19 and TRBJ1-5; D is possibly TRBD1 (6 bases). From germline, CDR1 is LNHDA and CDR2 SQIVND (reference sequence). The V end was cut by 7 bases, the J end by 3 bases, with 16 bases between. There are 15 residues in the CDR3. The CDR3 sequence: CASTIGGRNNQPQHF. The CDR3 DNA reads TGTGCCAGTACCATCGGGGGGCGCAACAATCAGCCCCAGCATTTT.

The chain recombines TRBV3-1 (or the pseudogene TRBV3-2) with TRBJ2-5; maybe TRBD1 (6 bases). This CDR3 is 18 amino acids long. Germline CDR1 LGHDT, CDR2 YNNKEL (reference sequence). Trimming took off 0 bases at V and 0 bases at J, with 17 bases between the two ends. CDR3 DNA: TGTGCCAGCAGCCAAGATTGGGAAGGGGGTTCGTACCAAGAGACCCAGTACTTC. Translating it yields CASSQDWEGGSYQETQYF.

The chain has TRBV15 and TRBJ2-2; the match to TRBD2 covers 8 bases. The germline CDR1 and CDR2 sequences are LNHNV and YYDKDF (reference sequence). V trimming: 3 bases; J trimming: 2 bases; junction bases outside the gene matches: 8. This CDR3 has 17 residues. The DNA for the CDR3 is TGTGCCACCAGCAGGGATCCCGGGGGGGCCAACACCGGGGAGCTGTTTTTT. Protein sequence: CATSRDPGGANTGELFF.

The V call is TRBV5-1, the J call TRBJ2-1; 10 bases agree with TRBD2. V dropped 7 bases and J dropped 8; count of bases not matched to a gene: 9. CDR3 length: 14 residues. From germline, CDR1 is SGHRS and CDR2 YFSETQ. CDR3 amino acids: CASGRTSGFDEQFF. DNA for the CDR3: TGCGCCAGCGGCCGGACTAGCGGTTTCGATGAGCAGTTCTTC.

CDR3 amino acids: CASSQSRQNTEAFF. The CDR3 DNA follows: TGTGCCAGTAGTCAGAGCAGGCAGAACACTGAAGCTTTCTTT. The rearrangement uses TRBV19 and TRBJ1-1; no firm D call. CDR1 LNHDA and CDR2 SQIVND come from the germline V gene (reference sequence). The V end was cut by 5 bases, the J end by 1 base, with 11 bases between. The length of the CDR3 is 14 residues.